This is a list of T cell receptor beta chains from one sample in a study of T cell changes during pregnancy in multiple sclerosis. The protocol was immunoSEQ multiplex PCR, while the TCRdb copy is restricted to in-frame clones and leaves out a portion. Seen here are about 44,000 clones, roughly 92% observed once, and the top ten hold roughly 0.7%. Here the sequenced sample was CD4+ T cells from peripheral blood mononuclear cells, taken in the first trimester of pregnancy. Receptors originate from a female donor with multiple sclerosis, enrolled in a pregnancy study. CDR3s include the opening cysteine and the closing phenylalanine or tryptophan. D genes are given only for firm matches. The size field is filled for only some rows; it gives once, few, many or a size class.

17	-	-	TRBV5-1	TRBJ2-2	TGCGCCAGCAGCTGGGGATTACTAGGACCGAACACCGGGGAGCTGTTTTTT	CASSWGLLGPNTGELFF
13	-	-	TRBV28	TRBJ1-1	TGTGCCAGCACTATTCAGGACAGAGGGGAGGCTTTCTTT	CASTIQDRGEAFF
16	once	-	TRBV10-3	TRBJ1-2	TGTGCCATCAGTGAGTCGAGCGGCAGGGGAAACGGGAAGGACACCTTC	CAISESSGRGNGKDTF
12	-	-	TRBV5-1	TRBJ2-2	TGCGCCAGCAGCGGAGGGACCGGGGAGCTGTTTTTT	CASSGGTGELFF
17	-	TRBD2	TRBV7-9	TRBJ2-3	TGTGCCAGCAGCTCCGGAAGATTAGCGGGGCCCACAGATACGCAGTATTTT	CASSSGRLAGPTDTQYF
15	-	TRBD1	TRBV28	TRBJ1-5	TGTGCCAGCAGTGCATCGACAGGGAGGAATCAGCCCCAGCATTTT	CASSASTGRNQPQHF
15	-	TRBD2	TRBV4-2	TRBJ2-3	TGTGCCAGCAGCCAAACGACTAGCTATTCAGATACGCAGTATTTT	CASSQTTSYSDTQYF
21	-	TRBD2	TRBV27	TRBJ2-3	TGTGCCAGCAGTTTAGATGCCCCCCCGGCTAGCGGGAGGGGACGCACAGATACGCAGTATTTT	CASSLDAPPASGRGRTDTQYF
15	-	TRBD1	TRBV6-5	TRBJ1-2	TGTGCCAGCAGGCCCAGACCAGGGGGGAACTATGGCTACACCTTC	CASRPRPGGNYGYTF
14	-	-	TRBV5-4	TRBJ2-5	TGTGCCAGCAGCTTGGGTGGTTCAGGGGAGACCCAGTACTTC	CASSLGGSGETQYF
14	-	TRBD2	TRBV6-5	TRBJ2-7	TGTGCCAGCAGGGCTAGCGGGAGGGTTGGGGAGCAGTACTTC	CASRASGRVGEQYF
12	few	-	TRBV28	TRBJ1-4	TGTGCCAGCAGCCAGCCACAGGGAAAACTGTTTTTT	CASSQPQGKLFF
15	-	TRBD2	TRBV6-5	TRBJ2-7	TGTGCCAGCAGTTACGGGACTAGCGGGAACTACGAGCAGTACTTC	CASSYGTSGNYEQYF
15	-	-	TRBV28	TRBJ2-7	TGTGCCAGCAGCCACTCAGGACTCCCCTTTGGGGAGCAGTACTTC	CASSHSGLPFGEQYF
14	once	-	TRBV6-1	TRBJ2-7	TGTGCCAGCAGTGAAGCGGGAGACTCCTACGAGCAGTACTTC	CASSEAGDSYEQYF
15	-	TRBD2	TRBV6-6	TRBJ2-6	TGTGCCAGCAGGTCCTCTAGCGGGAGAGCCAACGTCCTGACTTTC	CASRSSSGRANVLTF
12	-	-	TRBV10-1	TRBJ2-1	TGCGCCAGCAGTGAGTCACCAGATGAGCAGTTCTTC	CASSESPDEQFF
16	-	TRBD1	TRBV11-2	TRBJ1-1	TGTGCCAGCAGCTTGAGGTGGGGACAGAAGCACACTGAAGCTTTCTTT	CASSLRWGQKHTEAFF
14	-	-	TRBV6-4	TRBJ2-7	TGTGCCAGCAGTGATTCGGAGGGCCCCTACGAGCAGTACTTC	CASSDSEGPYEQYF
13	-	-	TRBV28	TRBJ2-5	TGTGCCAGCAGTTTATATCAGGGAGAGACCCAGTACTTC	CASSLYQGETQYF
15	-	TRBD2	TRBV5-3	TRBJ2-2	TGTGCCAGAAGAAGTAGCGGGAGCCGCACCGGGGAGCTGTTTTTT	CARRSSGSRTGELFF
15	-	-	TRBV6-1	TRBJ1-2	TGTGCCAGCAAAGAAAGGGGCCAGCGGGTAGGCGGCTACACCTTC	CASKERGQRVGGYTF
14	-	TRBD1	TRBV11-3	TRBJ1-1	TGTGCCAGCGGACCGGGACAGGGGAGGACTGAAGCTTTCTTT	CASGPGQGRTEAFF
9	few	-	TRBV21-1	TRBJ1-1	TGTGCCAGCAGCCCGAGGGCTTTCTTT	CASSPRAFF
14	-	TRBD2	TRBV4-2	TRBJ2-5	TGTGCCAGCAGCCAAGGTAGCGGGAAAGAGACCCAGTACTTC	CASSQGSGKETQYF
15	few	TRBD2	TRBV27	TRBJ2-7	TGTGCCAGCAGCCTGACTAGCGGGAGTGGGAGTGAGCAGTACTTC	CASSLTSGSGSEQYF
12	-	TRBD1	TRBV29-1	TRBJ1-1	TGCAGCGTCCACAGGGGTGCAACTGAAGCTTTCTTT	CSVHRGATEAFF
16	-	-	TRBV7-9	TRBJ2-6	TGTGCCAGCAGCCAGGCAGGGCGATCTGGGGCCAACGTCCTGACTTTC	CASSQAGRSGANVLTF
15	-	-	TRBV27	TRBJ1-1	TGTGCCAGCAGTTTAACGGGGAGCGGGAAGACTGAAGCTTTCTTT	CASSLTGSGKTEAFF
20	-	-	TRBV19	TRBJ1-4	TGTGCCAGTAGTATTGAGGCTGCTCCCTCATGGGGCTCAACTAATGAAAAACTGTTTTTT	CASSIEAAPSWGSTNEKLFF
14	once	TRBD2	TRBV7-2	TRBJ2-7	TGTGCCAGCAGCTTACTCGGCGGGAGGGGCGAGCAGTACTTC	CASSLLGGRGEQYF